This T cell receptor beta chain was sequenced for a study of T cell clones after liver transplantation. Study at large: In this trial, immunosuppression withdrawal was attempted within 2 years of liver transplant. A pre-transplant mixed lymphocyte reaction with TCRbeta sequencing defined graft-donor-reactive clones followed in post-transplant blood.

Method: immunoSEQ multiplex PCR; TCRdb's copy keeps in-frame clones and lacks some. The sample lists about 74,000 clones; over 70% were seen once. As regards this clone: Its antigen is undetermined.

The germline V and J ends were trimmed by 7 bases and 2 bases, with 11 bases remaining between them. The CDR3 is 14 amino acids. Per the germline V gene, CDR1 is LNHDA and CDR2 is SQIVND (reference sequence). Study findings and constraints: Graft donor-reactive T cells possibly entered the graft instead of undergoing deletion.

V usage is TRBV19 and J usage is TRBJ2-2; the D is unclear. The specimen comprised CD4+ T cells from blood, sampled before liver transplant. The sequence came from a human donor who received a liver transplant. This CDR3 reads CASTERRNTGELFF. CDR3 nucleotide sequence: TGTGCCAGTACCGAGAGAAGAAACACCGGGGAGCTGTTTTTT.